This T cell receptor (beta chain) was profiled in a study of human T cells and chemical hapten exposure. The CDR3 extends over 14 amino acids. CDR1 is MNHNY and CDR2 is SVGAGI in the germline V gene (reference sequence). With V trimmed by 0 bases and J by 8 bases, 6 bases remained unmatched. There are many counts of this clonotype. Documented time point: patch test 3, about 24 weeks after DPC sensitization. As for treatment: therapeutic diphenylcyclopropenone sensitization with weekly scalp DPC. Blood, whole and unfractionated, served as the source for total RNA extraction. A single record per CDR3 protein comes from TCRdb applying MiXCR to the RACE reads. The sample lists approximately 41,000 distinct CDR3 sequences, more than 8% occurring once.

The receptor was derived from a man aged 45 to 65 with alopecia areata. Some clones in this sample may be carry-over from other donors' samples. The genes are TRBV6-6 and TRBJ1-2, with 7 bases lining up with TRBD1. Sequencing used whole blood, obtained in connection with sensitization to the hapten diphenylcyclopropenone (DPC). In nucleotides, the CDR3 is TGTGCCAGCAGTTACTCCGACAGGGTTGGAGGCTACACCTTC. Translated, it gives CASSYSDRVGGYTF.